This T cell receptor beta chain is from a study of blood T cell repertoires in COVID-19. Measured with immunoSEQ multiplex PCR; TCRdb has only the in-frame clones, and not every one. The sample lists about 67,000 clones, 87% seen once, with around 5.3% in the top ten. This CDR3 comprises 15 residues. This clonotype originated in a man in his fifties or sixties with active COVID-19. Sequencing used peripheral blood. The V and J genes are TRBV7-5 and TRBJ1-1. TRBV7-5 is a recognized pseudogene. Written as DNA, the CDR3 is TGTGCCAGAAGCTCCCGGGGGAGGGGCGACACTGAAGCTTTCTTT. Translated: CARSSRGRGDTEAFF.